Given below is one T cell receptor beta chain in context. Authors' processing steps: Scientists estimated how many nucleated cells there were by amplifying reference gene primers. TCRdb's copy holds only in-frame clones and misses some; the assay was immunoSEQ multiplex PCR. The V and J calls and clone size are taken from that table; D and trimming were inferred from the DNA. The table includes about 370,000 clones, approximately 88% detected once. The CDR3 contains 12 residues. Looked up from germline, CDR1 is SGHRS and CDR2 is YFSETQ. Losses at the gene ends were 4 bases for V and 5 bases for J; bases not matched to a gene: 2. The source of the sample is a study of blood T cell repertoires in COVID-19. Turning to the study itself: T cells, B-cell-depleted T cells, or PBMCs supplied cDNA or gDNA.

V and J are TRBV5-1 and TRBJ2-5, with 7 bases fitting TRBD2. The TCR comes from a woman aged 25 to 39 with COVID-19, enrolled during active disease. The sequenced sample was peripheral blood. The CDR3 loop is CASSAGVETQYF. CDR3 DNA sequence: TGCGCCAGCAGCGCGGGGGTGGAGACCCAGTACTTC.